These T cell receptor beta chains were read from a single sample in a study of regulatory dendritic cells for organ transplantation. TCRdb's table, derived via immunoSEQ multiplex PCR, lists solely in-frame clones and lacks some. Of about 34,000 clones listed, 70% to 90% are singletons. Input material: naive CD4+ T cells from blood. These receptors were obtained from a human donor in good health. CDR3s include the opening cysteine and the closing phenylalanine or tryptophan. Fields, in order: V gene, clone size, D gene, J gene, CDR3 protein, CDR3 DNA. D genes are given only for firm matches. Only some rows state a clone size, as once, few, many or a class for expanded clones.

V: TRBV28; size: -; D: -; J: TRBJ1-3; CDR3: CASSLLDGFSGNTIYF; DNA: TGTGCCAGCAGTTTACTTGACGGTTTCTCTGGAAACACCATATATTTT
V: TRBV15; size: -; D: -; J: TRBJ1-2; CDR3: CATSFRGLRGGYTF; DNA: TGTGCCACCAGCTTCAGGGGCCTAAGGGGGGGCTACACCTTC
V: TRBV7-3; size: -; D: -; J: TRBJ2-2; CDR3: CASSLQPNTGELFF; DNA: TGTGCCAGCAGCTTACAACCGAACACCGGGGAGCTGTTTTTT
V: TRBV4-3; size: -; D: TRBD1; J: TRBJ1-2; CDR3: CASSQVYRGTSNYGYTF; DNA: TGCGCCAGCAGCCAAGTCTACAGGGGCACGTCTAACTATGGCTACACCTTC
V: TRBV2; size: few; D: -; J: TRBJ2-7; CDR3: CASTGDGSYEQYF; DNA: TGTGCCAGCACCGGGGACGGATCCTACGAGCAGTACTTC
V: TRBV18; size: few; D: TRBD1; J: TRBJ1-6; CDR3: CASSPQTGNSPLHF; DNA: TGTGCCAGCTCACCGCAGACAGGGAATTCACCCCTCCACTTT
V: TRBV10-1; size: -; D: -; J: TRBJ2-2; CDR3: CASSEQGPGELFF; DNA: TGCGCCAGCAGTGAACAGGGCCCCGGGGAGCTGTTTTTT
V: TRBV2; size: -; D: TRBD1; J: TRBJ1-5; CDR3: CASTGTAPDQPQHF; DNA: TGTGCCAGCACCGGGACAGCCCCCGATCAGCCCCAGCATTTT
V: TRBV19; size: -; D: TRBD1; J: TRBJ1-1; CDR3: CASSLRTGTGVWGNTEAFF; DNA: TGTGCCAGTAGTCTCCGGACAGGGACAGGGGTCTGGGGGAACACTGAAGCTTTCTTT
V: TRBV7-8; size: -; D: TRBD1; J: TRBJ1-1; CDR3: CASSSNRGRGSEAFF; DNA: TGTGCCAGCAGCTCTAACAGGGGGCGAGGGTCTGAAGCTTTCTTT
V: TRBV18; size: -; D: TRBD2; J: TRBJ2-1; CDR3: CASRRGDEQFF; DNA: TGTGCCAGTCGTCGGGGGGATGAGCAGTTCTTC
V: TRBV7-2; size: -; D: -; J: TRBJ2-5; CDR3: CASSPGTAQETQYF; DNA: TGTGCCAGCAGCCCCGGGACGGCTCAAGAGACCCAGTACTTC
V: TRBV7-2; size: -; D: -; J: TRBJ2-5; CDR3: CATSLGVGVQETQYF; DNA: TGTGCCACAAGCTTAGGGGTAGGGGTCCAAGAGACCCAGTACTTC
V: TRBV7-2; size: -; D: -; J: TRBJ2-4; CDR3: CASSLVAQTAVAKNIQYF; DNA: TGTGCCAGCAGCTTAGTAGCACAGACAGCCGTAGCCAAAAACATTCAGTACTTC
V: TRBV27; size: few; D: -; J: TRBJ2-3; CDR3: CASSEAGRGLHDTQYF; DNA: TGTGCCAGCAGTGAAGCGGGACGGGGGCTGCACGATACGCAGTATTTT
V: TRBV6-1; size: -; D: TRBD1; J: TRBJ1-2; CDR3: CASSSTQGINGYTF; DNA: TGTGCCAGCAGTAGTACACAGGGGATTAACGGCTACACCTTC
V: TRBV10-1; size: -; D: TRBD2; J: TRBJ2-7; CDR3: CASTSGRQPYEQYF; DNA: TGCGCCAGCACTAGCGGGAGACAGCCCTACGAGCAGTACTTC
V: TRBV7-3; size: -; D: -; J: TRBJ2-3; CDR3: CASSPLPGKETGADTQYF; DNA: TGTGCCAGCAGCCCCCTCCCAGGGAAAGAAACGGGAGCAGATACGCAGTATTTT
V: TRBV9; size: -; D: -; J: TRBJ1-2; CDR3: CASSAVGYYGYTF; DNA: TGTGCCAGCAGCGCCGTGGGGTACTATGGCTACACCTTC
V: TRBV18; size: -; D: -; J: TRBJ2-7; CDR3: CASSSPSTLYEQYF; DNA: TGTGCCAGCTCCTCACCATCAACCCTTTACGAGCAGTACTTC
V: TRBV19; size: -; D: TRBD2; J: TRBJ2-5; CDR3: CASRGREKTQYF; DNA: TGTGCCAGTAGGGGGAGGGAAAAGACCCAGTACTTC
V: TRBV4-3; size: -; D: -; J: TRBJ2-3; CDR3: CASSQDPRTDTQYF; DNA: TGCGCCAGCAGCCAAGACCCCCGGACAGATACGCAGTATTTT
V: TRBV9; size: -; D: TRBD1; J: TRBJ2-7; CDR3: CASSVGGRGHHEQYF; DNA: TGTGCCAGCAGCGTAGGAGGCAGGGGGCACCACGAGCAGTACTTC
V: TRBV10-2; size: -; D: -; J: TRBJ2-3; CDR3: CASSGKEATQYF; DNA: TGCGCCAGCAGTGGAAAGGAGGCTACGCAGTATTTT
V: TRBV4-3; size: -; D: TRBD2; J: TRBJ2-1; CDR3: CASSRTLAGGPIEQFF; DNA: TGCGCCAGCAGCCGAACACTAGCGGGAGGGCCTATTGAGCAGTTCTTC
V: TRBV12-5; size: -; D: -; J: TRBJ2-7; CDR3: CASSLGTPRDEQYF; DNA: TGTGCTAGTTCTCTCGGGACGCCTCGGGACGAGCAGTACTTC
V: TRBV19; size: -; D: -; J: TRBJ2-5; CDR3: CASRSGPGVKTQYF; DNA: TGTGCCAGTAGGTCGGGTCCGGGGGTAAAGACCCAGTACTTC
V: TRBV6-4; size: -; D: -; J: TRBJ1-6; CDR3: CARQGWGGSPLHF; DNA: TGTGCCAGACAGGGTTGGGGTGGTTCACCCCTCCACTTT
V: TRBV4-1; size: -; D: -; J: TRBJ2-7; CDR3: CASSQGSLRDYEQYF; DNA: TGCGCCAGCAGCCAAGGGTCACTCCGGGACTACGAGCAGTACTTC
V: TRBV7-3; size: -; D: TRBD1; J: TRBJ2-1; CDR3: CASSLVPGGVSNEQFF; DNA: TGTGCCAGCAGCTTAGTTCCAGGGGGAGTATCGAATGAGCAGTTCTTC
V: TRBV18; size: -; D: TRBD2; J: TRBJ2-2; CDR3: CASSPAGGPISGELFF; DNA: TGTGCCAGCTCACCGGCGGGAGGGCCTATCAGCGGGGAGCTGTTTTTT
V: TRBV2; size: -; D: TRBD2; J: TRBJ2-3; CDR3: CASRDLLAGATDTQYF; DNA: TGTGCCAGCAGGGACCTTCTAGCGGGAGCTACAGATACGCAGTATTTT
V: TRBV6-6; size: -; D: -; J: TRBJ1-2; CDR3: CASSPEGGGYGYTF; DNA: TGTGCCAGCAGTCCGGAAGGGGGGGGCTATGGCTACACCTTC
V: TRBV7-9; size: -; D: TRBD1; J: TRBJ2-2; CDR3: CASSFLPGQGQPGELFF; DNA: TGTGCCAGCAGCTTCCTCCCGGGACAGGGTCAGCCCGGGGAGCTGTTTTTT
V: TRBV5-1; size: -; D: -; J: TRBJ2-7; CDR3: CASSPGYEQYF; DNA: TGCGCCAGCAGTCCGGGCTACGAGCAGTACTTC
V: TRBV7-6; size: -; D: -; J: TRBJ2-7; CDR3: CASSLGGQHLYEQYF; DNA: TGTGCCAGCAGCTTGGGCGGACAGCACCTCTACGAGCAGTACTTC
V: TRBV4-3; size: few; D: -; J: TRBJ1-1; CDR3: CASSLGPDTEAFF; DNA: TGCGCCAGCAGCCTGGGGCCCGACACTGAAGCTTTCTTT
V: TRBV29-1; size: -; D: -; J: TRBJ2-4; CDR3: CSVAGGELAKNIQYF; DNA: TGCAGCGTCGCCGGGGGAGAGTTAGCCAAAAACATTCAGTACTTC
V: TRBV5-4; size: -; D: TRBD1; J: TRBJ1-4; CDR3: CASSPRGQGTANEKLFF; DNA: TGTGCCAGCAGCCCAAGGGGACAGGGGACGGCTAATGAAAAACTGTTTTTT
V: TRBV18; size: -; D: -; J: TRBJ2-3; CDR3: CASSPPSSRTDTQYF; DNA: TGTGCCAGCTCACCACCCTCTTCTCGCACAGATACGCAGTATTTT
V: TRBV6-5; size: -; D: -; J: TRBJ1-5; CDR3: CASSVQGGQPQHF; DNA: TGTGCCAGCAGTGTCCAGGGAGGTCAGCCCCAGCATTTT
V: TRBV6-5; size: -; D: -; J: TRBJ2-3; CDR3: CASSLKGELTQYF; DNA: TGTGCCAGCAGTTTGAAGGGAGAACTTACGCAGTATTTT
V: TRBV5-1; size: once; D: -; J: TRBJ2-2; CDR3: CASSFDMTSNTGELFF; DNA: TGCGCCAGCAGCTTCGACATGACGTCGAACACCGGGGAGCTGTTTTTT
V: TRBV27; size: -; D: -; J: TRBJ1-1; CDR3: CASSLWRKGTEAFF; DNA: TGTGCCAGCAGTTTATGGAGGAAGGGCACTGAAGCTTTCTTT
V: TRBV6-5; size: -; D: TRBD2; J: TRBJ2-7; CDR3: CASRWGEGPYEQYF; DNA: TGTGCCAGCAGATGGGGGGAGGGCCCCTACGAGCAGTACTTC